This entry is about one T cell receptor beta chain. What it binds is unknown. The record originates from a study of Tregs in tolerant kidney transplant recipients. Study findings and constraints: The small number of patients limits these findings pending further validation. Activated donor B cell expansion appeared to reveal the most relevant donor-specific TCRbeta repertoire. No direct test of biological reproducibility was done here.

The V gene's germline CDR1 is LNHDA and CDR2 SQIVND (reference sequence). The CDR3 contains 20 residues. V dropped 5 bases and J dropped 6; count of bases not matched to a gene: 21. TCRdb keeps only in-frame clones here, not all; method: immunoSEQ multiplex PCR. The sample includes 200,000 to 300,000 clones, 65% to 85% of them seen just once. Sequenced material: CD4+ T cells from blood. The rearrangement joins TRBV19 to TRBJ2-2; 10 bases are shared with TRBD2. The receptor was isolated from a human donor in good health. In DNA, the CDR3 is TGTGCCAGTAGTGCCCGACTAAGGAGCGGGGGGGCCGGACGAGCCGGGGAGCTGTTTTTT. Amino acids: CASSARLRSGGAGRAGELFF. Combining the CDR3 with reference TRBV19 and TRBJ2-2 gives the whole variable domain DGGITQSPKYLFRKEGQNVTLSCEQNLNHDAMYWYRQDPGQGLRLIYYSQIVNDFQKGDIAEGYSVSREKKESFPLTVTSAQKNPTAFYLCASSARLRSGGAGRAGELFFGEGSRLTVL.